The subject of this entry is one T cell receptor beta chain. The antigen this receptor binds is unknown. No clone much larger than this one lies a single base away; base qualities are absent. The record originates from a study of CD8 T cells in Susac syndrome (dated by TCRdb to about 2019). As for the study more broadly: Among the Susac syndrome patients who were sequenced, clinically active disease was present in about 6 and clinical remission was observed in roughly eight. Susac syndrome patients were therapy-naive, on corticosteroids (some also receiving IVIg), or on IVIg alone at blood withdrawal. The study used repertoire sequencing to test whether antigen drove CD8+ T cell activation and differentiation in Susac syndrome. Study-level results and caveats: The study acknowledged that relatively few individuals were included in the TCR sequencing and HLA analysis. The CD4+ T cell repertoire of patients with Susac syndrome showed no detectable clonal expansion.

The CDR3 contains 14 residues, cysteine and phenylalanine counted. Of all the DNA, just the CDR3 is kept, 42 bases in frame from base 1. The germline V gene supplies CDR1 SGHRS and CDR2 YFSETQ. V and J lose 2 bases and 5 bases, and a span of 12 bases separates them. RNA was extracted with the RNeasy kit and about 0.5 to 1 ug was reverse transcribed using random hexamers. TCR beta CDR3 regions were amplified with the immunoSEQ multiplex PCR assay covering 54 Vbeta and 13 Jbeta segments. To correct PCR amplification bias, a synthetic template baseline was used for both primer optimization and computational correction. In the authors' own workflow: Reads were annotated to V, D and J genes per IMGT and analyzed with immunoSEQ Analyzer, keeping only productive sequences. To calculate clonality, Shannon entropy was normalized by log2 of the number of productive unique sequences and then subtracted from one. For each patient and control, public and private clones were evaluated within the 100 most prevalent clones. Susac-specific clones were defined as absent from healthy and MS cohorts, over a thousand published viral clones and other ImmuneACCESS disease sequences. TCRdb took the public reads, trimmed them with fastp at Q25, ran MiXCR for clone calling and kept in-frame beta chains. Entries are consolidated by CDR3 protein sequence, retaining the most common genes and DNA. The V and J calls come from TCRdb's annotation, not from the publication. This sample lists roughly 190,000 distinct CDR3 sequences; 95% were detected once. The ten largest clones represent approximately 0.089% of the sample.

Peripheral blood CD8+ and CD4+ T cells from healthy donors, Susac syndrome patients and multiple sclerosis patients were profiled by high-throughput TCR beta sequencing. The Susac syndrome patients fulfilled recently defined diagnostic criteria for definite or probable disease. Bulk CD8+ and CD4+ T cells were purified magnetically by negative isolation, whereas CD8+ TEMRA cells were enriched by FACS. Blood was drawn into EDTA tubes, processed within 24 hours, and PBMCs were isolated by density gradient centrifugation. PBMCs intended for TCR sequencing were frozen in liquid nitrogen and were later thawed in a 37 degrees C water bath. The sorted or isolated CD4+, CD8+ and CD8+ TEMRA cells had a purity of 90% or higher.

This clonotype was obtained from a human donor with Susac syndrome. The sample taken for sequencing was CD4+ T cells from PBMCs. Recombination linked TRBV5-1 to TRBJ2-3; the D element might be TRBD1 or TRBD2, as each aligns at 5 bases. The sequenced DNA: TGCGCCAGCAGCTTATCCGGGGCGGTAGATACGCAGTATTTT. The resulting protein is CASSLSGAVDTQYF. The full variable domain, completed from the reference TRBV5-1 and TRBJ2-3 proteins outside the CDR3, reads KAGVTQTPRYLIKTRGQQVTLSCSPISGHRSVSWYQQTPGQGLQFLFEYFSETQRNKGNFPGRFSGRQFSNSRSEMNVSTLELGDSALYLCASSLSGAVDTQYFGPGTRLTVL.